The 12 T cell receptor beta chains in this list originate from one sample, sequenced in a study of human T cells and chemical hapten exposure. TCRdb re-analysed the RACE reads in MiXCR, keeping a single row per CDR3 protein. The sample has over 95,000 distinct CDR3 sequences; around an eighth are singletons. Time point indicated: patch test 1, 2 weeks after DPC sensitization. Treatment of the sample: therapeutic diphenylcyclopropenone sensitization with weekly scalp DPC. The specimen comprised whole blood, sampled in connection with sensitization to the hapten diphenylcyclopropenone (DPC). The receptors originated from a woman aged 40 to 50 with alopecia areata. Some clones in this sample may be carry-over from other donors' samples.

The V call is TRBV7-2, the J call TRBJ1-4; D uncertain. Germline lookup yields CDR1 SGHTA and CDR2 FQGNSA. Trimming took 0 bases from V and 0 from J, leaving 2 bases between them. The CDR3 spans 14 residues. The CDR3, as DNA: TGTGCCAGCAGCTTAGCTGCAACTAATGAAAAACTGTTTTTT. It yields the protein CASSLAATNEKLFF.

This clonotype has a count of ten or more. J is TRBJ2-4 and V is TRBV29-1, with D tentatively TRBD1 (5 bases). Looked up from germline, CDR1 is SQVTM and CDR2 is ANQGSEA. V shed 7 bases and J shed 7 bases, with 14 bases lying between them. This CDR3 contains 12 residues. The CDR3, as DNA: TGCAGCGCCGAAGCCCCAGGGAACATTCAGTACTTC. Translated: CSAEAPGNIQYF.

The V call is TRBV6-1, the J call TRBJ1-1; D is unclear. CDR1 MNHNS and CDR2 SASEGT come from the germline V gene. This CDR3 spans 14 amino acids. Trimming shortened V by 6 bases and J by 0 bases, and 11 bases separated the two germline ends. The CDR3 spells CASRAQQLNTEAFF. The CDR3 nucleotides are TGTGCCAGCAGAGCACAGCAATTGAACACTGAAGCTTTCTTT.

This clonotype was seen once. This rearrangement joins TRBV28 to TRBJ2-3; D gene ambiguous. Trimming removed 10 bases from V and 4 bases from J, with 9 bases in between. This CDR3 has 11 amino acids. CDR1 is MDHEN, CDR2 SYDVKM, per germline. This chain's CDR3 is CATSVADTQYF. Here the CDR3 DNA reads TGTGCCACCAGCGTTGCAGATACGCAGTATTTT. The complete variable domain, with remaining parts taken from reference TRBV28 and TRBJ2-3, reads DVKVTQSSRYLVKRTGEKVFLECVQDMDHENMFWYRQDPGLGLRLIYFSYDVKMKEKGDIPEGYSVSREKKERFSLILESASTNQTSMYLCATSVADTQYFGPGTRLTVL.

This clonotype was found many times. The V call is TRBV12-3 or TRBV12-4, the J call TRBJ2-7; D gene unclear. Between the trimmed V and J ends, which lost 0 bases and 5 bases, there was a span of 8 bases. The CDR3 totals 13 residues. Here the CDR3 DNA reads TGTGCCAGCAGTTTAGCAGGATCCCACGAGCAGTACTTC. Residues: CASSLAGSHEQYF.

This clonotype was seen a few times. V usage is TRBV19 and J usage is TRBJ1-5, with D uncertain. The V gene lost 5 bases and the J gene lost 0 bases, with 5 bases spanning the gap. CDR1 is LNHDA and CDR2 is SQIVND in the germline V gene (reference sequence). The CDR3 spans 13 residues. CDR3 in amino acids: CASSDTSNQPQHF. CDR3 nucleotide sequence: TGTGCCAGTAGTGACACTAGCAATCAGCCCCAGCATTTT.

The chain combines TRBV21-1 with TRBJ2-5. TRBV21-1 is noted as a pseudogene. The CDR3 sequence is 11 residues long. Here the CDR3 reads CASSNRRSQYF. In DNA, the CDR3 is TGTGCCAGCAGCAACCGAAGGTCCCAGTACTTC.

This clonotype has more than one count but fewer than ten. The rearrangement uses TRBV30 and TRBJ2-1; possibly TRBD2 for D (6 bases). Trimming took off 6 bases at V and 4 bases at J, with 16 bases between the two ends. This CDR3 has 14 residues. Looked up from germline, CDR1 is GTSNPN and CDR2 is SVGIG (reference sequence). This CDR3 is CACSREFGYNEQFF. CDR3 nucleotide sequence: TGTGCCTGTTCCCGGGAGTTTGGGTACAATGAGCAGTTCTTC. Full variable domain (remainder filled in from reference TRBV30 and TRBJ2-1): SQTIHQWPATLVQPVGSPLSLECTVEGTSNPNLYWYRQAAGRGLQLLFYSVGIGQISSEVPQNLSASRPQDRQFILSSKKLLLSDSGFYLCACSREFGYNEQFFGPGTRLTVL.

The V and J genes are TRBV14 and TRBJ2-2; D is undetermined. V was trimmed by 3 bases and J by 1 base, leaving 15 bases between them. This CDR3 has 17 amino acids. Germline V lookup: CDR1 SGHDN, CDR2 FVKESK. The CDR3 here is CASSQRSNTLNTGELFF. The CDR3 coding sequence is TGTGCCAGCAGCCAGCGTTCGAACACCTTGAACACCGGGGAGCTGTTTTTT.

This clonotype was observed a handful of times. The rearrangement uses TRBV4-3 and TRBJ2-3; 9 bases align to TRBD2. The CDR3 loop spans 17 amino acids. V shed 0 bases and J 7 bases; nucleotides not matched to a gene: 11. Germline lookup yields CDR1 LGHNA and CDR2 YSLEER. The CDR3 sequence: CASSQDLASGKRNTQYF. The CDR3 nucleotides read TGCGCCAGCAGCCAAGATCTGGCTAGCGGGAAGAGAAATACGCAGTATTTT.

This chain links TRBV29-1 with TRBJ2-1, with a tentative D call TRBD1 (6 bases). Germline assignment: CDR1 SQVTM and CDR2 ANQGSEA. This CDR3 spans 15 amino acids. Trimming took 7 bases from V and 2 from J, leaving 18 bases between them. CDR3 DNA sequence: TGCAGCGCCCTGACCCAACAGGGTACCTACAATGAGCAGTTCTTC. Encoded protein: CSALTQQGTYNEQFF.

V and J are TRBV7-3 and TRBJ2-3; TRBD2 matches 7 bases. CDR3 length equals 14 residues. Germline V gene lookup returns CDR1 SGHTA and CDR2 FQGTGA. The ends lost 3 bases at V and 5 bases at J; junction bases unmatched: 5. CDR3 in DNA: TGTGCCAGCAGCTTGGGCGGGAGTGTAGATACGCAGTATTTT. Protein sequence: CASSLGGSVDTQYF. The full variable domain, its missing parts supplied by reference TRBV7-3 and TRBJ2-3, is GAGVSQTPSNKVTEKGKYVELRCDPISGHTALYWYRQSLGQGPEFLIYFQGTGAADDSGLPNDRFFAVRPEGSVSTLKIQRTERGDSAVYLCASSLGGSVDTQYFGPGTRLTVL.